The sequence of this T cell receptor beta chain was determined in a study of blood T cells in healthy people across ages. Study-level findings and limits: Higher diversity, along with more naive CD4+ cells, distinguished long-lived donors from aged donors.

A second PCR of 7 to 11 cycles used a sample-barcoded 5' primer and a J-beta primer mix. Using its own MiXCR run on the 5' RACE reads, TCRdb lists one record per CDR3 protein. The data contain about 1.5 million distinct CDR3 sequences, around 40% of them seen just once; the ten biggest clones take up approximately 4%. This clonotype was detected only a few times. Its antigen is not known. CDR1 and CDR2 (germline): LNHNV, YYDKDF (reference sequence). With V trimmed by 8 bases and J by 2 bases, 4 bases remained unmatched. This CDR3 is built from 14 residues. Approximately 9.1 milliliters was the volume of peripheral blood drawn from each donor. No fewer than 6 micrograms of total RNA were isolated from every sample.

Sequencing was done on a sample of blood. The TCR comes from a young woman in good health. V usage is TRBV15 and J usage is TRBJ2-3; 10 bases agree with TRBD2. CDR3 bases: TGTGCCACCCTAACTAGCGGGGACACAGATACGCAGTATTTT. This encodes CATLTSGDTDTQYF.